The present entry profiles one T cell receptor beta chain with its context. The antigen remains unidentified. The CDR3 is 14 amino acids. V was shortened by 3 bases and J by 2 bases, with 10 bases between the two germline ends. Germline-derived CDR1 and CDR2 are LGHNA and YNFKEQ. The data are from a study of T cell responses to AZD1222 COVID-19 vaccine. On the study more broadly: The analysis combined second doses at about 4 or about 12 weeks. Study conclusions and caveats: Most donors were white British and more were female, and clonal diversity was possibly underestimated. Spike-specific TCR breadth and depth were elevated following two AZD1222 doses. Seropositive AZD1222 recipients at baseline numbered only five or six.

Profiled with immunoSEQ multiplex PCR; TCRdb holds only in-frame clones, not every one. The data hold 150,000 or so clones, with about 91% observed a single time. Sequenced material: peripheral blood, taken on day 0 of AZD1222 vaccination. This TCR was recovered from an adult in good health. J is TRBJ2-5 and V is TRBV4-2; D is ambiguous. CDR3 sequence: CASSQTARQETQYF. The CDR3 region has the DNA TGTGCCAGCAGCCAGACTGCCCGGCAAGAGACCCAGTACTTC.